These T cell receptor beta chains were read from a single sample in a study of blood T cell repertoires in COVID-19. The assay was immunoSEQ multiplex PCR, and TCRdb's table has in-frame clones only and misses some. The data contain under 200,000 clones, 82% of them singletons. Material: PBMCs or T cells enriched from blood (not recorded which). These receptors came from a woman aged 60-70 years with acute COVID-19. Both conserved end residues are part of each CDR3.

v_call	j_call	cdr3_aa
TRBV6-2/TRBV6-3	TRBJ2-2	CASSASGGTGELFF
TRBV12-3/TRBV12-4	TRBJ1-2	CASTSDRVGGYTF
TRBV7-2	TRBJ2-3	CASSLGAGVADTQYF
TRBV10-1	TRBJ1-4	CASSGSQGQPEKLFF
TRBV6-1	TRBJ1-2	CASSKGTGMISVGYTF
TRBV19	TRBJ1-4	CASCRGQRHTTNEKLFF
TRBV19	TRBJ2-5	CASSIPGQGAETQYF
TRBV10-3	TRBJ2-7	CAISGLAGREQYF
TRBV5-1	TRBJ1-6	CASSAEVGDNSPLHF
TRBV29-1	TRBJ1-4	CSVVIIGGGTNEKLFF
TRBV6-5	TRBJ2-7	CASRWGDRGYEQYF
TRBV18	TRBJ1-3	CASSPSGSSGNTIYF
TRBV6-5	TRBJ1-5	CASSRGDQPQHF
TRBV3-1/TRBV3-2	TRBJ1-6	CASSIRGSNSPLHF
TRBV30	TRBJ1-6	CAWSAGTENNSPLHF
TRBV24-1	TRBJ2-4	CATSDGGTSTSRGVQYF
TRBV7-9	TRBJ2-7	CASSSVRVAFSYEQYF
TRBV7-2	TRBJ1-1	CASRGGAGFDTEAFF
TRBV28	TRBJ1-5	CASSHRGAGQPQHF
TRBV7-2	TRBJ1-2	CASSLAGRYGYTF
TRBV3-1/TRBV3-2	TRBJ2-1	CASSQDLGQGPYNEQFF
TRBV28	TRBJ2-1	CASRSGGGYNEQFF
TRBV2	TRBJ2-1	CASSPNNEQFF
TRBV6-4	TRBJ2-1	CASSDSASGIRQFF
TRBV7-6	TRBJ1-1	CASSSPQGSYTEAFF
TRBV27	TRBJ2-5	CASSLPPGERETQYF
TRBV5-8	TRBJ2-1	CASRPRVPPQFF
TRBV24-1	TRBJ1-2	CATCPELGIQGTPYGYTF
TRBV19	TRBJ1-2	CASSSQGLGGYTF
TRBV11-3	TRBJ2-1	CASSPGAGRGNEQFF
TRBV7-9	TRBJ2-3	CASSPGTSGFTDTQYF
TRBV14	TRBJ1-2	CASSQDIDPGDGYTF
TRBV29-1	TRBJ2-5	CSVVARGRDETQYF
TRBV19	TRBJ1-2	CASSIVGGYRNYGYTF
TRBV4-3	TRBJ2-7	CASSQDMVVFEQYF
TRBV27	TRBJ1-5	CASSLSGGQPQHF
TRBV7-2	TRBJ1-6	CASSSQGRVNSPLHF
TRBV24-1	TRBJ1-2	CATSDSTGNYGYTF
TRBV12-5	TRBJ2-5	CASGLISTGFPETQYF
TRBV2	TRBJ1-5	CASSADRGNQPQHF
TRBV7-8	TRBJ1-4	CASSYRQGPEKLFF
TRBV9	TRBJ2-2	CASTPTGELFF
TRBV14	TRBJ2-5	CASSQAKGPRAQYF
TRBV2	TRBJ2-6	CASSSSGGVDVLTF
TRBV18	TRBJ1-1	CASSGTDMNTEAFF
TRBV10-1	TRBJ1-2	CASSEWSDRWGYYGYTF
TRBV6-1	TRBJ2-6	CASSGDSASSGANVLTF
TRBV19	TRBJ2-7	CASSIVAGGNIEQYF
TRBV2	TRBJ2-1	CASSVGGTGGKNEQFF
TRBV7-9	TRBJ2-3	CASSPNSGSADTQYF
TRBV6-5	TRBJ1-2	CATEHRVDYTF
TRBV29-1	TRBJ1-1	CSAGQGLNTEAFF
TRBV19	TRBJ1-3	CACGDIGNTIYF
TRBV18	TRBJ1-6	CASSPNREEGLGSPLHF
TRBV18	TRBJ1-4	CASSPRQGEKLFF
TRBV4-2	TRBJ2-7	CASSQVKTGGLREQYF
TRBV20-1	TRBJ1-5	CSASTGQYSNQPQHF
TRBV6-5	TRBJ1-2	CASTRQGRYGYTF
TRBV7-6	TRBJ2-7	CASSLTQAGSYEQYF